Below are 3 T cell receptor beta chains sequenced from a single sample in a study of OX40 agonist ivuxolimab in advanced cancers. Sequenced by immunoSEQ multiplex PCR; TCRdb stores in-frame clones only, minus some. The sample includes about 58,000 clones, approximately 91% of them seen just once. The sample here was CD4+ or CD8+ T cells sorted from blood, taken in a trial of the OX40 agonist ivuxolimab. The receptors shown here come from an adult with an advanced solid tumor such as melanoma, head and neck, liver or kidney cancer.

The CDR3 reads CASKEGINDYGYTF. In nucleotides, the CDR3 is TGCGCCAGCAAGGAGGGCATTAATGACTATGGCTACACCTTC. The V call is TRBV5-1, the J call TRBJ1-2; no reliable D call. This CDR3 comprises 14 residues. CDR1 is SGHRS, CDR2 YFSETQ, per germline. Trimming removed 6 bases at V and 3 bases at J, with 15 bases between. The full variable domain, its missing parts supplied by reference TRBV5-1 and TRBJ1-2, is KAGVTQTPRYLIKTRGQQVTLSCSPISGHRSVSWYQQTPGQGLQFLFEYFSETQRNKGNFPGRFSGRQFSNSRSEMNVSTLELGDSALYLCASKEGINDYGYTFGSGTRLTVV.

This chain joins TRBV5-4 and TRBJ2-3; D not certain. The ends were cut back, 2 bases at V and 3 bases at J, with 7 bases in the middle. CDR3 length: 13 residues. From germline, CDR1 is SGHNT and CDR2 YYREEE (reference sequence). This chain's CDR3 is CASSFDGTDTQYF. The DNA for the CDR3 is TGTGCCAGCAGCTTCGACGGGACAGATACGCAGTATTTT.

This sequence joins TRBV2 and TRBJ2-1; 9 positions agree with TRBD2. The CDR3 has 12 amino acids. The germline V gene encodes CDR1 SNHLY and CDR2 FYNNEI. The V segment lost 8 bases and the J segment 7 bases; nucleotides outside the gene matches: 3. This CDR3 reads CASQTSGNEQFF. The CDR3 DNA is TGTGCCAGCCAGACTAGCGGTAATGAGCAGTTCTTC.